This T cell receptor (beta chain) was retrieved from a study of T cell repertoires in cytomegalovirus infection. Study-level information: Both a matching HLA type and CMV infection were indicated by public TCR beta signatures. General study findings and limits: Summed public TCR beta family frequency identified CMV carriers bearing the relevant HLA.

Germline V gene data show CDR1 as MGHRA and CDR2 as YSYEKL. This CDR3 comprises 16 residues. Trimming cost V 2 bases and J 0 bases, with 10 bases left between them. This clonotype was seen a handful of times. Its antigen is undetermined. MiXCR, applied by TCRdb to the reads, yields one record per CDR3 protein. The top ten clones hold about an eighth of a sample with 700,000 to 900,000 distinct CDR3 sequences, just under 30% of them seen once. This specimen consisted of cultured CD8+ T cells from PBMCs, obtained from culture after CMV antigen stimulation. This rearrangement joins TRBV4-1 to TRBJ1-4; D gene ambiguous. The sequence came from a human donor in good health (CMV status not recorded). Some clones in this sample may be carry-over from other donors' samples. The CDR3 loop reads CASSQKIAATNEKLFF. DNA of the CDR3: TGCGCCAGCAGCCAAAAGATAGCCGCAACTAATGAAAAACTGTTTTTT.